This record concerns one T cell receptor beta chain sequence. Its antigen is not identified. The donors formed part of the approximately 120-subject validation cohort, distinct from the roughly 640-subject first cohort. The assay was immunoSEQ multiplex PCR, and TCRdb's table has in-frame clones only and misses some. The sample holds approximately 220,000 clones, approximately 80% seen once. This sample is drawn from a study of cytomegalovirus exposure and HLA in healthy donors. The study's findings and limits: According to a later analysis, TCR clusters from the first cohort tended to co-occur in the roughly 110 validation repertoires. Associated with cytomegalovirus, according to the listing, were 150 to 200 TCR beta chains.

The clonotype was recovered from a woman aged 25 to 45 in good health and CMV-seropositive. Input material: PBMCs.

CDR3 loop: CASSVGSLYNEQFF. DNA of the CDR3: TGTGCCAGCAGCGTCGGGAGTCTCTACAATGAGCAGTTCTTC. The chain joins TRBV9 to TRBJ2-1, with a tentative D call TRBD2 (6 bases). Trimming removed 2 bases from V and 3 bases from J, with 9 bases in between. The CDR3 covers 14 residues. Germline CDR1 is SGDLS and CDR2 is YYNGEE.